A single count supports the clone carrying this TCR beta chain. This sample was included in a study of blood T cells in healthy people across ages. Per the germline V gene, CDR1 is DFQATT and CDR2 is SNEGSKA (reference sequence). Between the trimmed V and J ends, which lost 6 bases and 2 bases, there was a span of 12 bases. CDR3 length: 13 amino acids. Next came a second PCR, run for about 6 to 12 cycles, which used a sample-barcoded 5' primer along with a J-beta primer mix. TCRdb reanalysed the 5' RACE reads using MiXCR and keeps one entry per CDR3 protein. Of around 1,600,000 distinct CDR3 sequences listed, about 42% are singletons.

The V gene is TRBV20-1, the J gene TRBJ2-3, with D unresolved. The clonotype comes from a woman between 18 and 29 years old in good health. Sequencing was done on a sample of blood. The CDR3 DNA sequence: TGCAGTGCCAGGAGTGAGTACACAGATACGCAGTATTTT. This encodes CSARSEYTDTQYF.